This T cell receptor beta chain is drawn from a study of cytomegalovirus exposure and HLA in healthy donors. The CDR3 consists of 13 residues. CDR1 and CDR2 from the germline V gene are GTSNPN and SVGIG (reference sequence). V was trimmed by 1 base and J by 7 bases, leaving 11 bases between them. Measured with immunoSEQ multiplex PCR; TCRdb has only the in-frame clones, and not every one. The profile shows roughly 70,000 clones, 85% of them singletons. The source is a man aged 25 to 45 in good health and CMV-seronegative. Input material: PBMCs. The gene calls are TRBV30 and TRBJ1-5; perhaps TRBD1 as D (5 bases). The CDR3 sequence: CAWSAGLRQPQHF. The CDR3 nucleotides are TGTGCCTGGAGTGCAGGGTTAAGACAGCCCCAGCATTTT.